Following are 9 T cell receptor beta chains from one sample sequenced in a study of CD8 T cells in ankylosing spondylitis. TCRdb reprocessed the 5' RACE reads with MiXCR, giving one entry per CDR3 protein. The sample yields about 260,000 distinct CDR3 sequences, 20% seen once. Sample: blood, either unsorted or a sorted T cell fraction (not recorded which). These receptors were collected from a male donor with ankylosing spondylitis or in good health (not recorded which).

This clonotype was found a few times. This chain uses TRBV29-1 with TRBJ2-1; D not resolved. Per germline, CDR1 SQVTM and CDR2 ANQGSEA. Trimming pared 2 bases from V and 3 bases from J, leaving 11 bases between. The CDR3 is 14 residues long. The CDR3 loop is CSVEPRRNYNEQFF. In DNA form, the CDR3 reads TGCAGCGTTGAACCGAGAAGAAACTACAATGAGCAGTTCTTC.

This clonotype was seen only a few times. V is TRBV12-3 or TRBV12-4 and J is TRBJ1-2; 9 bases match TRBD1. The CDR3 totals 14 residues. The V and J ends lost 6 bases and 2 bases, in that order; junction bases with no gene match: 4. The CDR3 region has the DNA TGTGCCAGCAGCTCGGACAGGGGCAACTATGGCTACACCTTC. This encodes CASSSDRGNYGYTF.

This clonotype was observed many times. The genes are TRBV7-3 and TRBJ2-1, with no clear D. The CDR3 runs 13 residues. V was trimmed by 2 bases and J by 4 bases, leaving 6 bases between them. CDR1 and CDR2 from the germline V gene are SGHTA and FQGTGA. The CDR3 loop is CASSLGRYNEQFF. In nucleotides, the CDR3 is TGTGCCAGCAGCTTAGGACGGTACAATGAGCAGTTCTTC. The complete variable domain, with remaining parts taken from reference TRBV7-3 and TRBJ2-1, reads GAGVSQTPSNKVTEKGKYVELRCDPISGHTALYWYRQSLGQGPEFLIYFQGTGAADDSGLPNDRFFAVRPEGSVSTLKIQRTERGDSAVYLCASSLGRYNEQFFGPGTRLTVL.

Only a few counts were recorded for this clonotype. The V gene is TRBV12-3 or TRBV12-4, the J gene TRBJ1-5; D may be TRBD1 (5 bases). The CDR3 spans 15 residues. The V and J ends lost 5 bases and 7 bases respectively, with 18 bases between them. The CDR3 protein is CASSPLATGVQPQHF. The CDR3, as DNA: TGTGCCAGCAGTCCCCTCGCCACAGGAGTACAGCCCCAGCATTTT.

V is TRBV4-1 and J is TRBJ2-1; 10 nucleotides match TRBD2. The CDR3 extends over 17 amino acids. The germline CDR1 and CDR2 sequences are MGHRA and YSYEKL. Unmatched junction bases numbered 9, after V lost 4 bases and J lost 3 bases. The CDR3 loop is CASSPREASGGYNEQFF. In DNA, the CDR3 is TGCGCCAGCAGCCCCAGGGAGGCTAGCGGGGGCTACAATGAGCAGTTCTTC.

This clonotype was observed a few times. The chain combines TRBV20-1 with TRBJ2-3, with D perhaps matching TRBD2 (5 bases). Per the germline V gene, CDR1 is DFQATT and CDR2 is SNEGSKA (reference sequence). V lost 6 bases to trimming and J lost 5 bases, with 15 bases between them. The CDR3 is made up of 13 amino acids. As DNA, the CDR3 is TGCAGTGCACCAGCCCCCGCGGGAGATACGCAGTATTTT. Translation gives CSAPAPAGDTQYF.

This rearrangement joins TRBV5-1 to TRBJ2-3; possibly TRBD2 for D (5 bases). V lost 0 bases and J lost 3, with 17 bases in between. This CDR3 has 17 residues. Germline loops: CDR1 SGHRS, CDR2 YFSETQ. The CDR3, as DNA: TGCGCCAGCAGCTTGGCCAAGTGGGAGAAGGGAACAGATACGCAGTATTTT. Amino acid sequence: CASSLAKWEKGTDTQYF.

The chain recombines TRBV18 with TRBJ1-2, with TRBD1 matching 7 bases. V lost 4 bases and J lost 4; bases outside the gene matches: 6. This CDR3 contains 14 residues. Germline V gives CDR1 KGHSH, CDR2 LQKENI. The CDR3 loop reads CASSQGASSYGYTF. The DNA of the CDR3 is TGTGCCAGCTCACAGGGGGCGTCCAGCTATGGCTACACCTTC.

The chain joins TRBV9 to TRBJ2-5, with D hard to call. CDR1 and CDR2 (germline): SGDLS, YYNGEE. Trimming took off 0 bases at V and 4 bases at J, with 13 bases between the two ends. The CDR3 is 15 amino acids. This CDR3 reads CASSVGTPGGETQYF. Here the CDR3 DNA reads TGTGCCAGCAGCGTAGGGACCCCGGGCGGAGAGACCCAGTACTTC.